This note documents a single T cell receptor (beta chain) sequence. What this receptor recognizes is not known. Base quality data are lacking; no much larger clone is found one base away. Deletion took 4 bases off V and 7 bases off J, with a span of 17 bases between the germline ends. CDR1 SGHRS and CDR2 YFSETQ were looked up in the germline V gene. The cysteine opens and the phenylalanine closes a CDR3 of 14 amino acids. The kept DNA is CDR3 alone, 42 bases in frame from the first base. The time point label here, explained by the study, means: about 28 days (+/-7) after the second vaccine dose. Because spike-specific TCR depth and breadth did not differ between the two schedules, AZD1222 recipients who got a second dose at roughly 4 weeks were pooled with those who got a second dose at roughly 12 weeks. The vaccinee samples were drawn from two UK trials, COV001 and COV002, one of which was a single-blind randomized controlled phase 2/3 trial testing AZD1222 (ChAdOx1 nCoV-19) in healthy adults. For TCRbeta chain sequencing, PBMC samples were collected from trial participants at day 0 and at day 28 after the second dose.

The data were obtained in a study of T cell responses to AZD1222 COVID-19 vaccine (dated by TCRdb to the early 2020s). Notes on the research overall: A total of approximately 240 trial participants underwent TCR sequencing, of whom 200 to 220 received two doses of AZD1222 and around 25 received two doses of the MenACWY control vaccine. Trial participants were enrolled by age into 18-55, 56-69 and 70-plus year subgroups, with around 150, 28 and 57 TCR-sequenced participants respectively.

The CDR3 regions of human TCRbeta chains were subjected to immunosequencing. Per the original workflow: TCRs in the repertoires were matched against a reference library of SARS-CoV-2-specific TCRs that had been generated with the MIRA antigen-specificity platform. Breadth was defined as the fraction of unique TCRs that were SARS-CoV-2-associated, and depth was defined as the fraction of total T cells that were SARS-CoV-2-associated. Using the MIRA data, each spike-specific TCR was mapped to the spike region that the TCR reacts to and placed in a CD4 or CD8 class. Log10-transformed breadth and depth values were compared by one-way ANOVA with Sidak's multiple comparisons tests. TCRdb's version of the immuneACCESS table is confined to in-frame rearrangements and falls short of the full clone set. An unresolved V gene accounts for under half of the shortfall where checked; the remainder is of unknown origin. For V, J and clone size, that table is used; D and trimming come from the DNA. For this sample the table gives 120,000 or so clones, of which roughly 93% were detected only once. 2.5% to 3% of the sample rests with the top ten.

Overall results and qualifications from the work: Conclusions about previously exposed vaccinees are limited, since just a handful of AZD1222 recipients were seropositive for SARS-CoV-2 at baseline. Vaccine-associated CD4 TCRs spanned the whole spike protein, with dominant responses in regions 160-218 and 743-854. Nearly half of unique spike-specific TCRs reportedly recognized epitopes outside regions mutated in the B.1.351 and B.1.1.7 variants. The 56-69-year group was small, and its depth increase did not reach significance, likely because of low power. Because no samples from the day 14 peak response were available, repertoires could be characterized only after the peak T cell response. Participants were mostly white British, with more females than males. The authors suggested clonal diversity may have been underestimated. Spike-specific TCR breadth and depth rose significantly after two AZD1222 doses compared with day 0 and with MenACWY recipients.

The receptor chain draws on TRBV5-1 and TRBJ1-1, and TRBD1 may be the D gene, going by 6 matching bases. Sequencing used peripheral blood, obtained 28 days after the second AZD1222 dose. The clonotype comes from an adult who received the AZD1222 COVID-19 vaccine. The nucleotide sequence reads as follows: TGCGCCAGCAGCCGTGCGTATCCGGACAGTGAAGCTTTCTTT. This codes for CASSRAYPDSEAFF.